Listed below are T cell receptor beta chains from one sample, sequenced in a study of cytomegalovirus exposure and HLA in healthy donors. Clones were sequenced by immunoSEQ multiplex PCR, and TCRdb holds only the in-frame ones, with some missing. Its table lists 45,000 to 50,000 clones. The specimen sequenced was PBMCs. The source is a male donor in good health and CMV-seronegative. CDR3s include the opening cysteine and the closing phenylalanine or tryptophan. The order of the fields is D gene, V gene, J gene, CDR3 protein, CDR3 DNA. A D gene is named only where the DNA matches it firmly.

D gene: .
V gene: TRBV19
J gene: TRBJ2-3
CDR3 protein: CASSTRQVSTDTQYF
CDR3 DNA: TGTGCCAGTAGTACCAGACAGGTTAGCACAGATACGCAGTATTTT

D gene: .
V gene: TRBV11-2
J gene: TRBJ1-4
CDR3 protein: CASSLDRAEKLFF
CDR3 DNA: TGTGCCAGCAGCTTAGACAGGGCTGAAAAACTGTTTTTT

D gene: .
V gene: TRBV6-1
J gene: TRBJ1-5
CDR3 protein: CSDKDWTGEGQPQHF
CDR3 DNA: TGCTCCGACAAAGACTGGACGGGGGAGGGTCAGCCCCAGCATTTT

D gene: TRBD1
V gene: TRBV18
J gene: TRBJ2-7
CDR3 protein: CASSLGTGSKGVYEQYF
CDR3 DNA: TGTGCCAGCTCACTTGGGACAGGGAGTAAGGGTGTCTACGAGCAGTACTTC

D gene: TRBD1
V gene: TRBV30
J gene: TRBJ1-2
CDR3 protein: CAWRTGTYGYTF
CDR3 DNA: TGTGCCTGGAGGACAGGGACCTATGGCTACACCTTC

D gene: .
V gene: TRBV6-1
J gene: TRBJ1-1
CDR3 protein: CASSEIWNTEAFF
CDR3 DNA: TGTGCCAGCAGTGAAATCTGGAACACTGAAGCTTTCTTT

D gene: .
V gene: TRBV30
J gene: TRBJ2-1
CDR3 protein: CAWSVPGDEQFF
CDR3 DNA: TGTGCCTGGAGTGTACCGGGGGATGAGCAGTTCTTC

D gene: .
V gene: TRBV6-1
J gene: TRBJ1-5
CDR3 protein: CASSEGLQPQHF
CDR3 DNA: TGTGCCAGCAGTGAAGGGCTCCAGCCCCAGCATTTT

D gene: .
V gene: TRBV4-2
J gene: TRBJ2-7
CDR3 protein: CASSQDFEGYEQYF
CDR3 DNA: TGTGCCAGCAGCCAAGATTTTGAGGGCTACGAGCAGTACTTC

D gene: .
V gene: TRBV4-3
J gene: TRBJ1-4
CDR3 protein: CASSEETETNEKLFF
CDR3 DNA: TGCGCCAGCAGCGAAGAGACAGAGACTAATGAAAAACTGTTTTTT

D gene: .
V gene: TRBV6-5
J gene: TRBJ1-4
CDR3 protein: CASSSGGGAFEKLFF
CDR3 DNA: TGTGCCAGCAGTTCCGGGGGAGGGGCTTTTGAAAAACTGTTTTTT

D gene: TRBD1
V gene: TRBV11-2
J gene: TRBJ2-7
CDR3 protein: CASRRTGNYEQYF
CDR3 DNA: TGTGCCAGCAGAAGGACAGGGAACTACGAGCAGTACTTC

D gene: TRBD2
V gene: TRBV4-2
J gene: TRBJ2-3
CDR3 protein: CASSQGTSGGADTQYF
CDR3 DNA: TGTGCCAGCAGCCAAGGGACTAGCGGGGGGGCAGATACGCAGTATTTT

D gene: TRBD2
V gene: TRBV4-2
J gene: TRBJ2-1
CDR3 protein: CASSLERGSDNEQFF
CDR3 DNA: TGTGCCAGCAGCCTGGAGCGGGGGAGCGACAATGAGCAGTTCTTC

D gene: .
V gene: TRBV4-1
J gene: TRBJ1-3
CDR3 protein: CASSPYTSSGNTIYF
CDR3 DNA: TGCGCCAGCAGCCCGTATACCAGCTCTGGAAACACCATATATTTT

D gene: TRBD1
V gene: TRBV4-3
J gene: TRBJ1-1
CDR3 protein: CASSQDIGTGMDTEAFF
CDR3 DNA: TGCGCCAGCAGCCAAGACATAGGGACAGGGATGGACACTGAAGCTTTCTTT

D gene: TRBD1
V gene: TRBV9
J gene: TRBJ2-7
CDR3 protein: CASSEGQNPYEQYF
CDR3 DNA: TGTGCCAGCAGCGAGGGACAGAATCCCTACGAGCAGTACTTC

D gene: .
V gene: TRBV9
J gene: TRBJ2-5
CDR3 protein: CASSVAEGQETQYF
CDR3 DNA: TGTGCCAGCAGCGTAGCGGAGGGGCAAGAGACCCAGTACTTC

D gene: .
V gene: TRBV7-9
J gene: TRBJ2-3
CDR3 protein: CASSSSASTDTQYF
CDR3 DNA: TGTGCCAGCAGCTCCAGTGCTAGCACAGATACGCAGTATTTT

D gene: .
V gene: TRBV4-1
J gene: TRBJ2-3
CDR3 protein: CASSVLAADTQYF
CDR3 DNA: TGCGCCAGCAGCGTCCTAGCCGCAGATACGCAGTATTTT

D gene: .
V gene: TRBV4-2
J gene: TRBJ1-2
CDR3 protein: CASSQAQGLSDYGYTF
CDR3 DNA: TGTGCCAGCAGCCAAGCGCAGGGGCTGAGTGACTATGGCTACACCTTC

D gene: TRBD1
V gene: TRBV5-4
J gene: TRBJ1-2
CDR3 protein: CASSFGTGPGYTF
CDR3 DNA: TGTGCCAGCAGCTTTGGGACAGGGCCTGGCTACACCTTC

D gene: TRBD2
V gene: TRBV18
J gene: TRBJ2-2
CDR3 protein: CASSNGGTSVTGELFF
CDR3 DNA: TGTGCCAGCTCCAATGGCGGGACTAGCGTCACCGGGGAGCTGTTTTTT

D gene: TRBD1
V gene: TRBV5-1
J gene: TRBJ2-7
CDR3 protein: CASSVGTGGYEQYF
CDR3 DNA: TGCGCCAGCAGCGTCGGGACAGGAGGCTACGAGCAGTACTTC

D gene: TRBD1
V gene: TRBV19
J gene: TRBJ1-1
CDR3 protein: CASSIKDRAGTEAFF
CDR3 DNA: TGTGCCAGTAGTATAAAGGACAGGGCGGGCACTGAAGCTTTCTTT

D gene: .
V gene: TRBV7-8
J gene: TRBJ2-1
CDR3 protein: CASSLDGVLDEQFF
CDR3 DNA: TGTGCCAGCAGTCTCGACGGGGTGTTAGATGAGCAGTTCTTC

D gene: TRBD1
V gene: TRBV30
J gene: TRBJ1-5
CDR3 protein: CAYTQGVGNQPQHF
CDR3 DNA: TGTGCCTACACACAGGGGGTTGGCAATCAGCCCCAGCATTTT

D gene: .
V gene: TRBV30
J gene: TRBJ1-2
CDR3 protein: CAWNTYNYGYTF
CDR3 DNA: TGTGCCTGGAATACATACAACTATGGCTACACCTTC

D gene: TRBD1
V gene: TRBV11-3
J gene: TRBJ2-3
CDR3 protein: CASSLRDRGDTQYF
CDR3 DNA: TGTGCCAGCAGCCTACGGGACAGGGGAGATACGCAGTATTTT

D gene: TRBD1
V gene: TRBV19
J gene: TRBJ1-2
CDR3 protein: CASRTRQGPHGYTF
CDR3 DNA: TGTGCCAGTAGAACCCGACAGGGTCCCCATGGCTACACCTTC

D gene: .
V gene: TRBV6-4
J gene: TRBJ1-6
CDR3 protein: CASSEQAEVSPLHF
CDR3 DNA: TGTGCCAGCAGTGAACAAGCGGAGGTGTCACCCCTCCACTTT

D gene: TRBD1
V gene: TRBV7-2
J gene: TRBJ2-7
CDR3 protein: CASSLRQGDWYEQYF
CDR3 DNA: TGTGCCAGCAGCCTCCGACAGGGGGATTGGTACGAGCAGTACTTC

D gene: TRBD1
V gene: TRBV5-5
J gene: TRBJ1-2
CDR3 protein: CASSSGGTGGYGYTF
CDR3 DNA: TGTGCCAGCAGCTCGGGAGGGACAGGGGGCTATGGCTACACCTTC

D gene: .
V gene: TRBV6-5
J gene: TRBJ1-1
CDR3 protein: CASSYREGTEAFF
CDR3 DNA: TGTGCCAGCAGTTACAGGGAGGGCACTGAAGCTTTCTTT

D gene: TRBD2
V gene: TRBV5-1
J gene: TRBJ2-5
CDR3 protein: CASSGAGGKETQYF
CDR3 DNA: TGCGCCAGCAGCGGGGCGGGGGGCAAAGAGACCCAGTACTTC

D gene: TRBD2
V gene: TRBV18
J gene: TRBJ2-5
CDR3 protein: CASSPGTSGGQETQYF
CDR3 DNA: TGTGCCAGCTCACCCGGGACTAGCGGGGGCCAAGAGACCCAGTACTTC

D gene: .
V gene: TRBV7-9
J gene: TRBJ2-7
CDR3 protein: CASSLDGSYEQYF
CDR3 DNA: TGTGCCAGCAGCTTAGACGGGTCCTACGAGCAGTACTTC

D gene: .
V gene: TRBV19
J gene: TRBJ1-4
CDR3 protein: CASSTSAPDVEKLFF
CDR3 DNA: TGTGCCAGTAGTACCAGCGCGCCTGATGTCGAAAAACTGTTTTTT

D gene: .
V gene: TRBV9
J gene: TRBJ2-5
CDR3 protein: CASSVELPEETQYF
CDR3 DNA: TGTGCCAGCAGCGTAGAGCTCCCGGAGGAGACCCAGTACTTC

D gene: .
V gene: TRBV30
J gene: TRBJ1-5
CDR3 protein: CAWNRVSNQPQHF
CDR3 DNA: TGTGCCTGGAATCGGGTTAGCAATCAGCCCCAGCATTTT

D gene: TRBD1
V gene: TRBV7-6
J gene: TRBJ1-1
CDR3 protein: CASSFTGGGNTEAFF
CDR3 DNA: TGTGCCAGCAGCTTCACAGGGGGCGGGAACACTGAAGCTTTCTTT

D gene: TRBD1
V gene: TRBV10-2
J gene: TRBJ2-5
CDR3 protein: CATTGQTVETQYF
CDR3 DNA: TGCGCCACCACGGGACAGACTGTAGAGACCCAGTACTTC

D gene: TRBD1
V gene: TRBV18
J gene: TRBJ1-4
CDR3 protein: CASSSNRGLLFF
CDR3 DNA: TGTGCCAGCTCATCTAACAGGGGCCTACTGTTTTTT

D gene: TRBD1
V gene: TRBV5-1
J gene: TRBJ2-7
CDR3 protein: CASREDRGLTYEQYF
CDR3 DNA: TGCGCCAGCAGGGAGGACAGGGGGCTTACCTACGAGCAGTACTTC

D gene: .
V gene: TRBV6-6
J gene: TRBJ1-5
CDR3 protein: CASSYSPSGGQPQHF
CDR3 DNA: TGTGCCAGCAGTTACTCCCCATCGGGGGGTCAGCCCCAGCATTTT

D gene: TRBD1
V gene: TRBV5-1
J gene: TRBJ1-2
CDR3 protein: CASSQDRANYGYTF
CDR3 DNA: TGCGCCAGCAGCCAGGACAGGGCTAACTATGGCTACACCTTC

D gene: .
V gene: TRBV7-7
J gene: TRBJ2-5
CDR3 protein: CASSLARGKETQYF
CDR3 DNA: TGTGCTAGCAGCTTAGCCCGGGGAAAAGAGACCCAGTACTTC

D gene: TRBD1
V gene: TRBV7-7
J gene: TRBJ2-1
CDR3 protein: CASSLVRGSKDEQFF
CDR3 DNA: TGTGCTAGCAGCTTAGTCAGGGGGTCGAAGGATGAGCAGTTCTTC

D gene: TRBD1
V gene: TRBV13
J gene: TRBJ1-1
CDR3 protein: CASSRTGLGAFF
CDR3 DNA: TGTGCCAGCAGCAGGACAGGATTGGGAGCTTTCTTT

D gene: .
V gene: TRBV6-5
J gene: TRBJ1-4
CDR3 protein: CASSYSSGVIEKLFF
CDR3 DNA: TGTGCCAGCAGTTACTCATCGGGTGTGATTGAAAAACTGTTTTTT

D gene: .
V gene: TRBV7-9
J gene: TRBJ1-5
CDR3 protein: CASSLVRDQPQHF
CDR3 DNA: TGTGCCAGCAGCTTAGTTCGAGATCAGCCCCAGCATTTT

D gene: TRBD1
V gene: TRBV29-1
J gene: TRBJ1-2
CDR3 protein: CSVEDQGTAPNYGYTF
CDR3 DNA: TGCAGCGTTGAAGATCAAGGGACAGCCCCTAACTATGGCTACACCTTC

D gene: .
V gene: TRBV6-5
J gene: TRBJ2-7
CDR3 protein: CASSYSRSYEQYF
CDR3 DNA: TGTGCCAGCAGTTACTCTAGATCCTACGAGCAGTACTTC

D gene: .
V gene: TRBV4-2
J gene: TRBJ2-5
CDR3 protein: CASSQPGKETQYF
CDR3 DNA: TGTGCCAGCAGCCAACCTGGCAAAGAGACCCAGTACTTC